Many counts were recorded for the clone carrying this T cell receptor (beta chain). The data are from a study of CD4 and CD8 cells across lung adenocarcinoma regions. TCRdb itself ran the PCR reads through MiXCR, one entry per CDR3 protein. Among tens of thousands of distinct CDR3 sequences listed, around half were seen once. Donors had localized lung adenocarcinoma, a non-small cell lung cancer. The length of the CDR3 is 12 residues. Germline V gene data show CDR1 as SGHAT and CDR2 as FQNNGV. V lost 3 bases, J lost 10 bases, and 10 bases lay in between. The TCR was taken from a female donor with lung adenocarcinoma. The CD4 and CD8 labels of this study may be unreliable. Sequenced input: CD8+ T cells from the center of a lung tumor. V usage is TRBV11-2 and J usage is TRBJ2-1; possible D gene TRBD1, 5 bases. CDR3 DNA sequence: TGTGCCAGCAGCTTCCCAGGGCTAGAGCAGTTCTTC. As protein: CASSFPGLEQFF.